The present entry profiles one T cell receptor (beta chain) with its context. Its antigen is undetermined. At the DNA level, this CDR3 is encoded by other sequences in the same sample as well. These data are taken from a study of beta chain features in type 1 diabetes. V dropped 2 bases and J dropped 0 bases, with 7 bases sitting between them. The germline V gene has CDR1 GTSNPN and CDR2 SVGIG (reference sequence). The CDR3 is 13 residues long. The study, taken as a whole, reports: Type 1 diabetes patients had TCRB CDR3s that were shorter (moderately but significantly so) in all four CD4+ subsets.

Reverse transcription of all isolated RNA meant that expressed TCRB transcripts were sequenced. The repertoire was sequenced with immunoSEQ multiplex PCR; TCRdb's copy has only in-frame clones and lacks some. The sample records about 710,000 clones, about an eighth being singletons. V is TRBV30 and J is TRBJ2-5; TRBD1 is a possible D gene (6 bases). This TCR was sampled from a man aged 18 to 30 with type 1 diabetes. Specimen: naive CD4+ T cells from blood. The CDR3 region has the DNA TGTGCCTGGAGTAGGGGGTACCAAGAGACCCAGTACTTC. It codes for CAWSRGYQETQYF.